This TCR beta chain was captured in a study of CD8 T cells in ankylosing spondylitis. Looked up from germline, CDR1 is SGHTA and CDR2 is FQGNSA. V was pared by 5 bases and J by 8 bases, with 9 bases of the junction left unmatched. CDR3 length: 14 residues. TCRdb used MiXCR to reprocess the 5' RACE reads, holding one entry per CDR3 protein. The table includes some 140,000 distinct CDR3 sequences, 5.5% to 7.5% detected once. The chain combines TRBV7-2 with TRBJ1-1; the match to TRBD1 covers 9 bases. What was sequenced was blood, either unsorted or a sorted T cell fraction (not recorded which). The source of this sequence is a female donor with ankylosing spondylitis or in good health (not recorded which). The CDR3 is CASSPPGQGTEAFF. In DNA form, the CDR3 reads TGTGCCAGCAGCCCCCCGGGACAGGGAACCGAAGCTTTCTTT.